These 5 T cell receptor beta chains were all obtained from the same sample, sequenced in a study of beta chain features in type 1 diabetes. Expressed TCRB transcripts were sequenced, since all the RNA that had been isolated was reverse transcribed. TCRdb keeps only in-frame clones here, not all; method: immunoSEQ multiplex PCR. The sample carries 300,000 to 350,000 clones, 12% to 15% recorded once. Sequenced material: central memory CD4+ T cells from blood. These receptors were taken from a young man in good health.

J is TRBJ1-6 and V is TRBV7-9; TRBD1 agrees at 7 bases. The V gene end was trimmed by 2 bases and the J gene end by 7 bases; junction bases not matched to a gene: 5. Looked up from germline, CDR1 is SEHNR and CDR2 is FQNEAQ (reference sequence). The length of the CDR3 is 15 residues. The CDR3 spells CASSLPKTGNSPLHF. CDR3 bases: TGTGCCAGCAGCTTACCAAAGACAGGGAATTCACCCCTCCACTTT.

This clone was observed a single time. This sequence joins TRBV6-1 and TRBJ1-5; maybe TRBD1 (5 bases). Germline assignment: CDR1 MNHNS and CDR2 SASEGT. The CDR3 length is 14 residues. Trimming stripped 1 base from V and 4 bases from J, with 8 bases between. The DNA of the CDR3 is TGTGCCAGCAGTGAAGGCGGGGGAAATCAGCCCCAGCATTTT. This encodes CASSEGGGNQPQHF.

The sample holds a few counts of this clone. V usage is TRBV10-3 and J usage is TRBJ2-2; 9 bases agree with TRBD1. The CDR3 contains 17 residues. Germline CDR1 and CDR2: ENHRY and SYGVKD. Trimming cost V 11 bases and J 7 bases; bases outside gene matches: 20. CDR3 sequence reads: CAVGTEEGQGLHGELFF. The CDR3 nucleotides read TGTGCCGTTGGGACAGAAGAGGGACAGGGATTGCACGGGGAGCTGTTTTTT.

This clone was seen more than once but under ten times. V is TRBV6-5 and J is TRBJ2-7; TRBD2 matches at 7 bases. CDR1 and CDR2 from the germline V gene are MNHEY and SVGAGI. The V and J ends lost 6 bases and 11 bases, in that order; junction bases with no gene match: 16. The CDR3 totals 14 residues. The CDR3 loop reads CASSSGDYVVQKYF. The CDR3 DNA is TGTGCCAGCAGCAGTGGGGACTACGTGGTGCAGAAGTACTTC.

The chain joins TRBV27 to TRBJ1-5, with D hard to call. Germline loops: CDR1 MNHEY, CDR2 SMNVEV (reference sequence). The CDR3 is 15 amino acids. Trimming pared 6 bases from V and 4 bases from J, leaving 16 bases between. The CDR3: CASRGLTRRNQPQHF. The CDR3 coding sequence is TGTGCCAGCAGAGGCCTAACACGCCGAAATCAGCCCCAGCATTTT.